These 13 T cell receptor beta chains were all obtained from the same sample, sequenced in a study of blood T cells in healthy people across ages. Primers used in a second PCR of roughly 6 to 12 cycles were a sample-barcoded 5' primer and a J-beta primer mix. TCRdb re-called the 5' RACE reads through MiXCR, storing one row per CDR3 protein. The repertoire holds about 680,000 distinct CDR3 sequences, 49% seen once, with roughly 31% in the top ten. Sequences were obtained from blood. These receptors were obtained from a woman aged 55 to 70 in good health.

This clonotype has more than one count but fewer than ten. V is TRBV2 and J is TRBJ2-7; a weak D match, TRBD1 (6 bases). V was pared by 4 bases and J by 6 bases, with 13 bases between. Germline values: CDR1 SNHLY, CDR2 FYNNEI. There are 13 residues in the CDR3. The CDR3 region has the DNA TGTGCCAGCAGTGGTGGTCAGGGGTTCGAGCAGTACTTC. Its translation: CASSGGQGFEQYF.

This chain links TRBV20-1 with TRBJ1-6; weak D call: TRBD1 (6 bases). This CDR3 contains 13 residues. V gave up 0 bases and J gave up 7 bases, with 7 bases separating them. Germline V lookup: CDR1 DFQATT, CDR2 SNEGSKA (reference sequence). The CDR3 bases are TGCAGTGCTAGAGATACAGGGAATTCACCCCTCCACTTT. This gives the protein CSARDTGNSPLHF.

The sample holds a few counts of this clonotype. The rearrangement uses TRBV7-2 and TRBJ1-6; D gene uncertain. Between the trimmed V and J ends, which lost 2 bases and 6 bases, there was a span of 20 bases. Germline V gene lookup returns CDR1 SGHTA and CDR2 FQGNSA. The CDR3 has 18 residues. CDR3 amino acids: CASSLYPAGETINSPLHF. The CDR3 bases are TGTGCCAGCAGCTTATACCCGGCAGGTGAAACGATTAATTCACCCCTCCACTTT.

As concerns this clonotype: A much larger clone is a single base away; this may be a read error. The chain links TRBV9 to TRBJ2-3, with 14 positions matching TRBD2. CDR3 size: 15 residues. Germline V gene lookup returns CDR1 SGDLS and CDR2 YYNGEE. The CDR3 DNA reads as TGTGCCAGCAGCCCAGGGACTAGCGGGGGAGATGCGCAGTATTTT. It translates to CASSPGTSGGDAQYF. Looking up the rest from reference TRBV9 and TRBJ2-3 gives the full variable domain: DSGVTQTPKHLITATGQRVTLRCSPRSGDLSVYWYQQSLDQGLQFLIQYYNGEERAKGNILERFSAQQFPDLHSELNLSSLELGDSALYFCASSPGTSGGDAQYFGPGTRLTVL.

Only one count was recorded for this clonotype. The CDR3 bases are TGTGCCATCAGGACGGGGTATCACAATGAGCAGTTCTTC. Its translation is CAIRTGYHNEQFF. The chain links TRBV10-3 to TRBJ2-1, with a weak D call TRBD2 (5 bases). Germline V CDR1 and CDR2: ENHRY, SYGVKD. V was pared by 6 bases and J by 5 bases, with 11 bases between. This CDR3 has 13 amino acids.

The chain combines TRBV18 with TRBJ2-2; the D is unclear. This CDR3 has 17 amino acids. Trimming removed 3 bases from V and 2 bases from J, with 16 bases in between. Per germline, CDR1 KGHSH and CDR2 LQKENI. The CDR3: CASSPYVSQRNTGELFF. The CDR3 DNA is TGTGCCAGCTCACCTTACGTCTCACAGAGAAACACCGGGGAGCTGTTTTTT.

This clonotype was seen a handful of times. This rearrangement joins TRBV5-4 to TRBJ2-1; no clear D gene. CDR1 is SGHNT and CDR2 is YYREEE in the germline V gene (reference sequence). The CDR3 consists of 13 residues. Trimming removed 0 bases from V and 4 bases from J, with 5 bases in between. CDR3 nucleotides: TGTGCCAGCAGCTTGGATGAGTACAATGAGCAGTTCTTC. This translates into CASSLDEYNEQFF.

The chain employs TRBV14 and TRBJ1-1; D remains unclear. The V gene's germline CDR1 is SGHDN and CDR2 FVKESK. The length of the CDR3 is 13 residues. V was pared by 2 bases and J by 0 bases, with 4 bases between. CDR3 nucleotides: TGTGCCAGCAGCCAACTCATGAACACTGAAGCTTTCTTT. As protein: CASSQLMNTEAFF.

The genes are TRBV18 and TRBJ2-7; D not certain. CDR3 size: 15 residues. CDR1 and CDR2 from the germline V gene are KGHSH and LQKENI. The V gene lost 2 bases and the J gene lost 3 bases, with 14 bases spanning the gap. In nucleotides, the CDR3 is TGTGCCAGCTCACCATCGGCAGAGGCACTCTACGAGCAGTACTTC. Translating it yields CASSPSAEALYEQYF.

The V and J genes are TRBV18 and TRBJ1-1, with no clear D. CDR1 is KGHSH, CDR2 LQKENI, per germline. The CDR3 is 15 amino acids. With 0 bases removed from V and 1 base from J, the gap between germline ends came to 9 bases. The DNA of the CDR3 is TGTGCCAGCTCACCACCGGCAGGCCCGAACACTGAAGCTTTCTTT. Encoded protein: CASSPPAGPNTEAFF.

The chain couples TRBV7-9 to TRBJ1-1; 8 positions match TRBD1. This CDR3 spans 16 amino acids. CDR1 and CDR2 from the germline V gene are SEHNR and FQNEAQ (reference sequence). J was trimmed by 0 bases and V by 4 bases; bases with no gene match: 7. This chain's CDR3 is CASSSRGTGVNTEAFF. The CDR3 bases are TGTGCCAGCAGCTCGCGGGGGACAGGTGTGAACACTGAAGCTTTCTTT.

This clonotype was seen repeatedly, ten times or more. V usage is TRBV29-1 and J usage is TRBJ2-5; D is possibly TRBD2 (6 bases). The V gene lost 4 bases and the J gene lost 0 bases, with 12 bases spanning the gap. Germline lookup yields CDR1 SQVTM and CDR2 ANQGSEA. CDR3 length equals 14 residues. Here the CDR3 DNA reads TGCAGCGTTGCGGCTAGCGCCGACCAAGAGACCCAGTACTTC. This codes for CSVAASADQETQYF.

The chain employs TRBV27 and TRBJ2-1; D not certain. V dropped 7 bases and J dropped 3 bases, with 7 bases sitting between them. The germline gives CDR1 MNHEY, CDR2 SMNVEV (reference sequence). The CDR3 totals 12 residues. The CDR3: CASKNFYNEQFF. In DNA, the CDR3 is TGTGCCAGCAAGAACTTCTACAATGAGCAGTTCTTC.